Listed here are 9 T cell receptor beta chains from one sample, sequenced in a study of CD8 T cells in Susac syndrome. RNA amounts of about 0.45 to 1 ug underwent reverse transcription with random hexamers. Via MiXCR, TCRdb re-called the immunoSEQ multiplex PCR reads, giving one row per CDR3 protein. The sample includes over 70,000 distinct CDR3 sequences, roughly 96% of them seen just once. The sample taken for sequencing was CD8+ T cells from PBMCs. The receptors shown here come from a human donor with Susac syndrome.

The chain is built from TRBV7-9 and TRBJ1-4; the D gene is possibly TRBD1 (6 bases). The length of the CDR3 is 14 residues. Trimming stripped 6 bases from V and 8 bases from J, with 16 bases between. The germline V gene encodes CDR1 SEHNR and CDR2 FQNEAQ (reference sequence). The CDR3 is CASSSQGPKEKLFF. The CDR3 DNA sequence: TGTGCCAGCAGTTCGCAGGGGCCGAAAGAAAAACTGTTTTTT.

V is TRBV7-9 and J is TRBJ2-1; 9 nucleotides align to TRBD2. The germline gives CDR1 SEHNR, CDR2 FQNEAQ (reference sequence). This CDR3 is 16 amino acids long. J gave up 6 bases and V 1 base, and 7 bases lay outside the gene matches. The CDR3 loop reads CASSLVAGGPGNEQFF. CDR3 nucleotide sequence: TGTGCCAGCAGCTTAGTCGCGGGGGGGCCCGGCAATGAGCAGTTCTTC.

The chain recombines TRBV15 with TRBJ2-3; D remains ambiguous. The CDR3 covers 15 residues. Germline values: CDR1 LNHNV, CDR2 YYDKDF (reference sequence). V was trimmed by 0 bases and J by 2 bases, leaving 9 bases between them. The chain's CDR3 is CATSRDARDTDTQYF. The CDR3 bases are TGTGCCACCAGCAGAGATGCCCGCGACACAGATACGCAGTATTTT.

The chain links TRBV29-1 to TRBJ2-1; D perhaps matches TRBD1 (5 bases). The V gene's germline CDR1 is SQVTM and CDR2 ANQGSEA. Trimming took 3 bases from V and 3 from J, leaving 18 bases between them. CDR3 length: 16 residues. CDR3 nucleotides: TGCAGCGTTGAGGGGCGCAAAGGATTAGACTACAATGAGCAGTTCTTC. Translated: CSVEGRKGLDYNEQFF.

V is TRBV18 and J is TRBJ2-3; D call uncertain. This CDR3 is 13 amino acids long. Germline CDR1 reads KGHSH; CDR2 reads LQKENI. V was shortened by 3 bases and J by 0 bases, with 4 bases between the two germline ends. Here the CDR3 reads CASSPQSTDTQYF. CDR3 nucleotide sequence: TGTGCCAGCTCACCCCAAAGCACAGATACGCAGTATTTT. Combining the CDR3 with reference TRBV18 and TRBJ2-3 gives the whole variable domain NAGVMQNPRHLVRRRGQEARLRCSPMKGHSHVYWYRQLPEEGLKFMVYLQKENIIDESGMPKERFSAEFPKEGPSILRIQQVVRGDSAAYFCASSPQSTDTQYFGPGTRLTVL.

The gene calls are TRBV10-3 and TRBJ2-3; 15 bases match TRBD2. Germline trimming cut 11 bases from V and 5 bases from J; bases unmatched to any gene: 2. The germline CDR1 and CDR2 sequences are ENHRY and SYGVKD. The length of the CDR3 is 13 residues. CDR3 DNA: TGTGCCGCGGGACTAGCGGGGGGAGATACGCAGTATTTT. It translates to CAAGLAGGDTQYF.

This clonotype was recorded only once. This chain links TRBV10-3 with TRBJ2-1; no clear D gene. Germline CDR1 ENHRY, CDR2 SYGVKD. The CDR3 runs to 13 residues. Trimming cost V 8 bases and J 5 bases, with 13 bases left between them. The CDR3 DNA sequence: TGTGCCATCGGGAAGTCGGAAGACAATGAGCAGTTCTTC. Translation: CAIGKSEDNEQFF.

The V and J genes are TRBV19 and TRBJ2-1, with 8 bases fitting TRBD1. The V gene's germline CDR1 is LNHDA and CDR2 SQIVND (reference sequence). There are 13 residues in the CDR3. The trim removed 5 bases at V and 8 bases at J, leaving 5 bases unmatched. The CDR3, as DNA: TGTGCCAGTAGTTACGGACAGGGTGATGAGCAGTTCTTC. Its protein is CASSYGQGDEQFF.

This chain connects TRBV4-3 to TRBJ2-2; D is possibly TRBD1 (5 bases). Germline V lookup: CDR1 LGHNA, CDR2 YSLEER. The length of the CDR3 is 16 residues. The V and J ends lost 1 base and 1 base respectively, with 10 bases between them. In DNA, the CDR3 is TGCGCCAGCAGCCAAGTCTTGCAGGGGAACACCGGGGAGCTGTTTTTT. Translating gives CASSQVLQGNTGELFF.